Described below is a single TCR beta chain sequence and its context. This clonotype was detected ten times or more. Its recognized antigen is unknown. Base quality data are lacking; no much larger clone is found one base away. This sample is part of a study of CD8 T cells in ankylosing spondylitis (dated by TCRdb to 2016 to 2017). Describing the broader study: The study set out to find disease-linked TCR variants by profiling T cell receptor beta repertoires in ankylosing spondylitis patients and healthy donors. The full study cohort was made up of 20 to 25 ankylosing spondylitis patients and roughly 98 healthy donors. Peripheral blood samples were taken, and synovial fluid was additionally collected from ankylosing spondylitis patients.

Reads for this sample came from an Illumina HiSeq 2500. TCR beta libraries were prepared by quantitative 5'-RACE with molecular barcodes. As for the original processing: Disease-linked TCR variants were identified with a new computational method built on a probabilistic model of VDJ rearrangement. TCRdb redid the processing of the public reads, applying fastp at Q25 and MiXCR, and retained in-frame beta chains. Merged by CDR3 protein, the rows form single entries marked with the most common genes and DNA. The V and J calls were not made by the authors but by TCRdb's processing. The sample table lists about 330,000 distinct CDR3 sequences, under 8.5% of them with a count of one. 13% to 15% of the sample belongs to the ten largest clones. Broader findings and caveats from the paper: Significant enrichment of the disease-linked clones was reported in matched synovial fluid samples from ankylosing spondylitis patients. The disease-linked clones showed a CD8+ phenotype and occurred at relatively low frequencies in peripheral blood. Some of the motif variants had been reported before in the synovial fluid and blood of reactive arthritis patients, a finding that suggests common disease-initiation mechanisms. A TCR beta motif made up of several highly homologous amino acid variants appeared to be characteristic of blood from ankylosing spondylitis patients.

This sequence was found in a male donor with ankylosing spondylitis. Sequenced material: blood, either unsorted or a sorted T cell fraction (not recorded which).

The CDR3 protein is CASSFGGAYEQYF. The nucleotide sequence is given as TGTGCCAGCAGTTTCGGCGGTGCCTACGAGCAGTACTTC. The V gene is TRBV12-3 or TRBV12-4 and the J gene is TRBJ2-7, with an unclear D gene assignment. The CDR3 has 13 amino acids, counting the end cysteine and phenylalanine. The only DNA kept is the CDR3, 39 bases in frame from the first base. Relative to germline, V is 3 bases shorter and J is 2 bases shorter, with 8 bases between their ends.